Listed below are T cell receptor beta chains from one sample, sequenced in a study of blood T cell repertoires in COVID-19. TCRdb's copy holds only in-frame clones and misses some; the assay was immunoSEQ multiplex PCR. The data hold fewer than 350,000 clones, with 70% to 90% observed a single time. Sequenced: PBMCs or T cells enriched from blood (not recorded which). These receptors were taken from a woman in her 40s who had recovered from COVID-19. Each CDR3 is given with its conserved first and last residue.

>TRBV6-4|TRBJ2-7
CASSDSKTSGNYLGYEQYF
>TRBV6-2/TRBV6-3|TRBJ1-2
CASSPGQGFNYGYTF
>TRBV19|TRBJ1-5
CASTAGQYNQPQHF
>TRBV7-6|TRBJ2-7
CASSLVSGDIYEQYF
>TRBV7-9|TRBJ2-1
CASSLLGLANEQFF
>TRBV7-2|TRBJ2-1
CASSPSKGGDEQFF
>TRBV10-2|TRBJ2-7
CASSDRGTSSYEQYF
>TRBV24-1|TRBJ2-3
CATTSTREDYTQYF
>TRBV7-6|TRBJ2-7
CASSFSAGSYEQYF
>TRBV11-3|TRBJ2-3
CASSSRGNTDTQYF
>TRBV5-1|TRBJ2-2
CASGIGEAGGPTGELFF
>TRBV4-3|TRBJ1-4
CASSHGGMEEKLFF
>TRBV5-6|TRBJ1-2
CASSRGGRGYGYTF
>TRBV12-3/TRBV12-4|TRBJ2-7
CASGGGRNEQYF
>TRBV27|TRBJ2-1
CASTPGLAIHEQFF
>TRBV13|TRBJ2-5
CASSTGPYQETQYF
>TRBV30|TRBJ1-1
CAWAGQVNTEAFF
>TRBV28|TRBJ1-5
CASRGVHTGYQPQHF
>TRBV7-2|TRBJ2-7
CASSLDAGQGGEQYF
>TRBV18|TRBJ1-5
CASSPRTGSQPQHF
>TRBV3-1/TRBV3-2|TRBJ1-5
CASSQGGSQPQHF
>TRBV18|TRBJ1-1
CASSPQGTEAFF
>TRBV4-3|TRBJ2-3
CASSPYSRMSTDTQYF
>TRBV15|TRBJ2-7
CATSRDQRSYEQYF
>TRBV30|TRBJ1-2
CAWTPGQGPGYTF
>TRBV7-9|TRBJ2-5
CASSLTGTGRETQYF
>TRBV28|TRBJ2-4
CASSLVGDINIQYF
>TRBV29-1|TRBJ2-5
CSAHRDSGETQYF
>TRBV5-1|TRBJ2-3
CASTSGRPTDTQYF
>TRBV5-1|TRBJ1-5
CASSLEGGYQPQHF
>TRBV7-2|TRBJ1-6
CASSLRTGTTADSPLHF